This section outlines one TCR beta chain sequence together with its context. Its recognized antigen is unknown. Within one base of it there is no much larger clone, and no base qualities were kept. This specimen comes from a study of long-term antiretroviral therapy in people with HIV (dated by TCRdb to between 2021 and 2024). About the study as a whole: The earliest samples were collected approximately a decade before the 2015 WHO recommendation for immediate ART, a period when ART was typically delayed until CD4 counts fell. Whether ART initiation and durable HIV suppression were associated with changes in peripheral blood TRB repertoire composition and diversity was tested in a retrospective serial study. No cross-contamination during QIAcube processing was seen in test extractions of a monoclonal T-cell line run alongside about 33 polyclonal samples. About 35% of the 30 participants with HIV were female. A total of over 150 cryopreserved PBMC samples came from 25 to 35 adults with confirmed HIV infection and were collected serially over a mean of roughly 6 years (range 1-12). Study-level results and caveats: At every time point, the repertoire was dominated by expanded TRB clones first identified before ART initiation, although this dominance fluctuated and, in many PLHIV, declined after ART. The samples span the years 2004 to 2017, and the ART regimens used at that time may not be as effective as current regimens. Narrower CDR3 length ranges were observed in HIV repertoires than in controls, and an antigen-experienced repertoire with only a slight naive shift after ART was suggested by the network structure. Owing to limited PBMC availability, only the TCR beta chain was sequenced, without alpha chain pairing. Unsorted PBMC were profiled instead of sorted CD4+ and CD8+ T cells because pre-ART samples had limited cell numbers. Inferences about post-ART repertoire changes are limited because no data were available on ART adherence, viral resistance or therapy changes. A significant increase in TRB diversity was found to be associated with ART initiation, although TRB diversity was observed to remain significantly below that of transplant donor controls even after long-term ART.

The immunoSEQ hsTCRB v3.0 assay was used at survey level resolution to sequence the TRB variable region. The target sequencing depth for TRB was about 40,000-50,000 T-cell genomes per sample. Pooled TRB libraries were sequenced on an Illumina MiSeq with a v3 150-cycle kit. Regarding the original processing steps: Repertoire analysis ran in R within a reproducible Nextflow workflow covering QC, data transformation and analysis. LymphoSeq2, an R package for AIRR-Seq data exploration, was used to implement custom analyses. A few samples that yielded fewer than 5000 total TRB sequences were excluded, so that about 200 HIV repertoires were analyzed. Among the 180 or so HIV repertoires that were kept, around 60 were collected before ART initiation and more than 120 were collected after ART initiation. Repertoires were downsampled to 5000 TRB nucleotide sequences, and summary statistics were averaged over 100 downsampling iterations. TRB sequences were retained for analysis only if CDR3 regions of at least seven amino acids were present. A Shannon entropy-derived clonality score and the Gini coefficient were used to measure diversity. In the repertoire networks, any two of the top 5000 CDR3 amino acid sequences were linked whenever the two sequences differed by an edit distance of one. Antigen specificity groups and MHC restriction were predicted for TRB CDR3 amino acid sequences with GLIPH2. CDR3 amino acid sequences were matched against VDJdb and McPAS-TCR to flag known CMV, EBV, HIV or tissue antigen associations. Pre-ART, post-ART and control groups were compared with Wilcoxon signed-rank tests and Holm-Bonferroni correction. TCRdb retrieved this table from immuneACCESS and kept in-frame rearrangements only. Not all clones are present; in checked studies, unresolved V genes account for under half, and no reason is known for the remainder. V and J calls and clone size are those listed in that table; D and trimming were worked out from the DNA. The sample contains about 33,000 clones, 70% to 80% of them found a single time. The ten largest clones capture 7% to 7.5% of the sample.

CDR1 SGHTA and CDR2 FQGNSA were looked up in the germline V gene. The CDR3, from cysteine to phenylalanine, totals 15 residues. The DNA shown is the 45-base CDR3, in frame from base 1. V is reduced by 6 bases and J by 2 bases, leaving a spacing of 14 bases between them. Participants were included only if at least one PBMC sample before ART initiation and at least two post-ART samples were available. Treatment was received in the United States of America by all participants with HIV. Cryopreserved samples of about 1-10 million PBMC were thawed and washed before DNA extraction. At the time of the earliest PBMC sample for each participant with HIV, ages ranged from roughly 23 to 60 years. PBMC samples were contributed by each participant from 1-4 timepoints before ART initiation and 2-8 timepoints after ART initiation, with a median of 7 samples. Serial HIV viral load, CD4+ T-cell count, ART history and demographic data were obtained for every participant. Genomic DNA was extracted from unsorted PBMC with a Qiagen kit on a QIAcube, with processing performed in batches of 12 samples.

This sequence uses TRBV7-2 and TRBJ2-1; TRBD2 is possibly the D segment (6 matching bases). Sequencing was performed on unsorted PBMCs, taken 2 years after starting antiretroviral therapy. This receptor was taken from a woman in her forties or fifties with HIV. The DNA reads TGTGCCAGCAGGATGAGAGCGGGCACCTACAATGAGCAGTTCTTC. Its amino acids are CASRMRAGTYNEQFF.